The entry below gives a single T cell receptor beta chain sequence along with its context. The data originate from a study of shared clonotypes between healthy human individuals. Trimming cost V 0 bases and J 8 bases, with 18 bases left between them. Germline V gives CDR1 LGHNA, CDR2 YSLEER. The CDR3 runs 16 residues. The protocol was immunoSEQ multiplex PCR, while the TCRdb copy is restricted to in-frame clones and leaves out a portion. Counted here are millions of clones, more than 80% occurring once; the ten biggest clones make up 0.11% to 0.15%. V usage is TRBV4-3 and J usage is TRBJ2-3; D perhaps matches TRBD1 (6 bases). The sequence was obtained from a man aged 18 to 30 in good health. Sequenced: naive CD4+ T cells sorted from blood. Sample subset: CD45RA+ positively selected. The CDR3 spells CASSQESLLKGGTQYF. CDR3 bases: TGCGCCAGCAGCCAAGAAAGTCTTCTCAAAGGGGGTACGCAGTATTTT.